What follows describes a single T cell receptor beta chain. Its target antigen remains unknown. The input lacks base qualities; no much larger clone sits a single base away. The data are from a study of blood T cell repertoires in COVID-19 (dated by TCRdb to about 2020). At the level of the whole study: Samples covering the acute and convalescent phases of COVID-19 were provided by collaborators in the United States, Italy and Spain. The samples were drawn from the first 160 participants of the ongoing ImmuneRACE study and from under 1,500 subjects provided by 6 global collaborators. Where available, HLA class I and class II types were taken from metadata supplied by the sample provider and were not determined by assay-based typing. A freely available public database, intended as a resource for researchers studying the immune response to SARS-CoV-2, is where the repertoires were released. Nearly every sample came with metadata listing a de-identified subject ID, COVID-19 status, age in years and sex. Deeply sampled blood TCRbeta repertoires from subjects exposed to, actively infected with, or recovered from COVID-19 were included in the dataset. The prospective study material was composed of cDNA or gDNA derived from T cells, B-cell-depleted T cells, or PBMCs. General findings and caveats noted by the study authors: How much clinical and demographic metadata was included differed by source and by participant, and the metadata was provided uncurated.

The germline V end is reduced by 0 bases and the J end by 4 bases; junction bases left unmatched: 14. The CDR3 measures 19 amino acids from cysteine to phenylalanine. Only CDR3 DNA remains: 57 bases, in frame from the first base. Based on the germline V gene, the CDR1 and CDR2 sequences are LGHNA and YNFKEQ. TCRbeta CDR3 regions were amplified from genomic DNA using the immunoSEQ Assay, a bias-controlled multiplex PCR. As for the authors' bioinformatics: The number of nucleated cells in each sample was estimated from the amplification of reference gene primers within the assay. To quantify the absolute abundance of each unique TCRbeta CDR3 rearrangement, sequence reads were collapsed and filtered. For each sample, productive Simpson clonality was calculated as the square root of Simpson's diversity index across productive rearrangements. Here the immuneACCESS table is served through TCRdb, limited to in-frame sequences with V and J called. Missing clones are a known gap in these copies; in checked studies unresolved V genes cover under half, and the rest lacks a known reason. V and J calls plus clone size are reproduced from that table; the DNA served to infer D and trimming. Recorded for this sample are about 190,000 clones; roughly 86% of them occurred a single time. The ten largest clones add up to 4.5% to 5.5% of the sample.

Each collaborating institution followed its own protocols to collect whole blood in K2EDTA tubes. For TCRbeta analysis, collaborators shipped samples as frozen whole blood, isolated PBMCs, or DNA extracted from either of those sample types. The chain is encoded by TRBV4-2 joined to TRBJ2-3, with TRBD2 identical over 9 junction bases. This receptor was taken from a woman in her 70s with active or convalescent COVID-19. The specimen sequenced was peripheral blood. The CDR3 has the sequence CASSQDRGSGRRGSDTQYF. The nucleotides are TGTGCCAGCAGCCAAGATAGAGGAAGCGGGAGGAGGGGGTCAGATACGCAGTATTTT.